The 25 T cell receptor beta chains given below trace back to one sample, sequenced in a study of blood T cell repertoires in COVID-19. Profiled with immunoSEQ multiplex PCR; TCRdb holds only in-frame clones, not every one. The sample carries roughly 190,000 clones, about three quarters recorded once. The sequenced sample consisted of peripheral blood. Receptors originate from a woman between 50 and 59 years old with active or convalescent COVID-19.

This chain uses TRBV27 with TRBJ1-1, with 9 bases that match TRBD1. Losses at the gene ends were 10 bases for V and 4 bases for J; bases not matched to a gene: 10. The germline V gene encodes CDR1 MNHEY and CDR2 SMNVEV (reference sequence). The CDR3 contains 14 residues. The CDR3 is CAISGGQGSTEAFF. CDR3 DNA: TGTGCCATTTCGGGGGGACAGGGAAGCACTGAAGCTTTCTTT.

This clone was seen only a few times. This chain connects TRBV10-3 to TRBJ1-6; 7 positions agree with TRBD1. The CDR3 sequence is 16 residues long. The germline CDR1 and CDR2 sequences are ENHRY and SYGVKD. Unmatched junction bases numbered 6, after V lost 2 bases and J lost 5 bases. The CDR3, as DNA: TGTGCCATCAGTGAGCTGGGACAGTTTGATAATTCACCCCTCCACTTT. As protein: CAISELGQFDNSPLHF.

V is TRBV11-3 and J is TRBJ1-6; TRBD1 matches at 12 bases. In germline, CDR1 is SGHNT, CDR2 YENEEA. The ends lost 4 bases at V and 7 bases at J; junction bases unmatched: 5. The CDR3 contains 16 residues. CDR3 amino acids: CASSSGQGAANSPLHF. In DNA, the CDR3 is TGTGCCAGCAGCTCGGGACAGGGGGCTGCGAATTCACCCCTCCACTTT.

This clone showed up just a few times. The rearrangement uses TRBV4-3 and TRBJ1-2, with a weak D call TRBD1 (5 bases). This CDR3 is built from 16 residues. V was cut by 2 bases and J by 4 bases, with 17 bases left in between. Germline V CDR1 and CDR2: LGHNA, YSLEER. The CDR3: CASSQNGGGGGYGYTF. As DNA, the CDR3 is TGCGCCAGCAGCCAAAATGGGGGAGGCGGGGGCTATGGCTACACCTTC.

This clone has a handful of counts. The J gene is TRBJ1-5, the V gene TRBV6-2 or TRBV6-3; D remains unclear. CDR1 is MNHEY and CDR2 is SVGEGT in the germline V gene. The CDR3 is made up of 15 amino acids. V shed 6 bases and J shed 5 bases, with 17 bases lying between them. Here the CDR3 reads CASSRREVAYQPQHF. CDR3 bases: TGTGCCAGCAGCCGCCGGGAGGTCGCATATCAGCCCCAGCATTTT.

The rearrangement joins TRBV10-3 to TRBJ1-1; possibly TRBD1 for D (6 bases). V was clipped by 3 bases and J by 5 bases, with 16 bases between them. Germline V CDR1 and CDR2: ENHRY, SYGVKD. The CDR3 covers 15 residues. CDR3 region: CAISDSAGRGTEAFF. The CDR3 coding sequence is TGTGCCATCAGTGATTCGGCAGGGAGGGGGACTGAAGCTTTCTTT.

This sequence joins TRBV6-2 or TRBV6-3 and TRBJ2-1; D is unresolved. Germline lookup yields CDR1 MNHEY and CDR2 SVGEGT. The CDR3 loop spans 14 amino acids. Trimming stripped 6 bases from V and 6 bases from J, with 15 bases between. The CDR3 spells CASSPFYGANEQFF. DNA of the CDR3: TGTGCCAGCAGCCCCTTTTACGGAGCCAATGAGCAGTTCTTC.

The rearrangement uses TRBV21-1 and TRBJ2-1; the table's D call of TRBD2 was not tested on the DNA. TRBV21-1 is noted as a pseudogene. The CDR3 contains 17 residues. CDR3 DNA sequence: TGTGCCAGCAGCACCCCCGCGGTGCGGGGCACCTACAATGAGCAGTTCTTC. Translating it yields CASSTPAVRGTYNEQFF.

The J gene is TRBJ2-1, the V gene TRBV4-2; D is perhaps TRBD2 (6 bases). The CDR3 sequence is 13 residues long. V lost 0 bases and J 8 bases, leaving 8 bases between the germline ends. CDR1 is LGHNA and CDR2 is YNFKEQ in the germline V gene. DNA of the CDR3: TGTGCCAGCAGCCAAGATTCGGGGGATGAGCAGTTCTTC. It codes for CASSQDSGDEQFF.

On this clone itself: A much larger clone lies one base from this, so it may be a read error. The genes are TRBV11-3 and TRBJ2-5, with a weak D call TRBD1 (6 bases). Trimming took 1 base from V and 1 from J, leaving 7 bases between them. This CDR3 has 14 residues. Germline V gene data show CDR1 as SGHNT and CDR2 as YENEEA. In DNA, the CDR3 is TGTGCCAGCAGCTTAGGGGGGCTCCAAGAGACCCAGTACTTC. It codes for CASSLGGLQETQYF.

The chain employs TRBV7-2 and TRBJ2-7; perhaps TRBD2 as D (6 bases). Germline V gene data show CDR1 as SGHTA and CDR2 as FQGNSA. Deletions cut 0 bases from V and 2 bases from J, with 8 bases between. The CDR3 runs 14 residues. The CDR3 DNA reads TGTGCCAGCAGCTTAGCTAGCGGCACCTACGAGCAGTACTTC. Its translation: CASSLASGTYEQYF.

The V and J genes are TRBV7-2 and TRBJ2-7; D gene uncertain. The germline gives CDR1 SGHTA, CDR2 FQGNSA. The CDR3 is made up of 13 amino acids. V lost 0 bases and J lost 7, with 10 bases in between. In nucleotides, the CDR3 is TGTGCCAGCAGCTTAGCCCCTCCCGGGGAGCAGTACTTC. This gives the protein CASSLAPPGEQYF. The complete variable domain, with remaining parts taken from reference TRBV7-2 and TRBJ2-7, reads GAGVSQSPSNKVTEKGKDVELRCDPISGHTALYWYRQSLGQGLEFLIYFQGNSAPDKSGLPSDRFSAERTGGSVSTLTIQRTQQEDSAVYLCASSLAPPGEQYFGPGTRLTVT.

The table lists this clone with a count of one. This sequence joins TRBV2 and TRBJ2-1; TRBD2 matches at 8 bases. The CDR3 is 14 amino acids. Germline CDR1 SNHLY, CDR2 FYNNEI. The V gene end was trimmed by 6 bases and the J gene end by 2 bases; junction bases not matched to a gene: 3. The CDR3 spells CASRAGVTYNEQFF. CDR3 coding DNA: TGTGCCAGCAGAGCGGGGGTCACCTACAATGAGCAGTTCTTC. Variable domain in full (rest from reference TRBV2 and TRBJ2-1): EPEVTQTPSHQVTQMGQEVILRCVPISNHLYFYWYRQILGQKVEFLVSFYNNEISEKSEIFDDQFSVERPDGSNFTLKIRSTKLEDSAMYFCASRAGVTYNEQFFGPGTRLTVL.

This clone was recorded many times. The CDR3 is CASSRQGADNSPLHF. DNA for the CDR3: TGTGCCAGCAGCCGACAGGGGGCGGATAATTCACCCCTCCACTTT. The chain carries TRBV7-9 and TRBJ1-6, with 10 nucleotides matching TRBD1. The trim removed 5 bases at V and 5 bases at J, leaving 3 bases unmatched. Germline V lookup: CDR1 SEHNR, CDR2 FQNEAQ (reference sequence). This CDR3 has 15 amino acids.

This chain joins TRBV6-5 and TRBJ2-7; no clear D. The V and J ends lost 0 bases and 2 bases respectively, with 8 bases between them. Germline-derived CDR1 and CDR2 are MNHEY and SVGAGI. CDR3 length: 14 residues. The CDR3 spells CASSYSMQAYEQYF. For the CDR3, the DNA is TGTGCCAGCAGTTACTCGATGCAGGCCTACGAGCAGTACTTC.

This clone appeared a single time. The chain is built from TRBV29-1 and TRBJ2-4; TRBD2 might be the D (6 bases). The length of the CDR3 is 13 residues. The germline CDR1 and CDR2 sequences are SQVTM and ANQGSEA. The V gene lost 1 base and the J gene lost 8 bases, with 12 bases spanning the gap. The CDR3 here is CSVEVGGGDIQYF. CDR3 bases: TGCAGCGTTGAAGTTGGGGGAGGTGACATTCAGTACTTC.

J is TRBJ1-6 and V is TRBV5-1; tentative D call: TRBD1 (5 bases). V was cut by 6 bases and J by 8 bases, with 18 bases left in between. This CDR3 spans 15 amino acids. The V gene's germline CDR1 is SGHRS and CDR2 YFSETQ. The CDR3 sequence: CASKSFAGMDSPLHF. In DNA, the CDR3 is TGCGCCAGCAAAAGCTTTGCAGGGATGGATTCACCCCTCCACTTT. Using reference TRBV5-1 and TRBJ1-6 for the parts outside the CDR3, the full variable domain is KAGVTQTPRYLIKTRGQQVTLSCSPISGHRSVSWYQQTPGQGLQFLFEYFSETQRNKGNFPGRFSGRQFSNSRSEMNVSTLELGDSALYLCASKSFAGMDSPLHFGNGTRLTVT.

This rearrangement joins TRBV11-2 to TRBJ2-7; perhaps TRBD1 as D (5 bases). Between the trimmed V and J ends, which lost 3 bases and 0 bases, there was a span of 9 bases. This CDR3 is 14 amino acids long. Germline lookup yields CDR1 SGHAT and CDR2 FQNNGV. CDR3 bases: TGTGCCAGCAGCTTGGGGCCGCTCTCCTACGAGCAGTACTTC. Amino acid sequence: CASSLGPLSYEQYF. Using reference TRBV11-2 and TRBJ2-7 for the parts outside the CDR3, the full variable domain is EAGVAQSPRYKIIEKRQSVAFWCNPISGHATLYWYQQILGQGPKLLIQFQNNGVVDDSQLPKDRFSAERLKGVDSTLKIQPAKLEDSAVYLCASSLGPLSYEQYFGPGTRLTVT.

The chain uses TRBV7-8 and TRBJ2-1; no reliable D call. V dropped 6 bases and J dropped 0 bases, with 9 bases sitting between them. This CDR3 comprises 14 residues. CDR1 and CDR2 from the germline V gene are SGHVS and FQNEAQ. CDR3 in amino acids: CASRSSGSYNEQFF. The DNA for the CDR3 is TGTGCCAGCAGAAGTTCGGGCTCCTACAATGAGCAGTTCTTC. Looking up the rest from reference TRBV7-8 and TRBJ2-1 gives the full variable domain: GAGVSQSPRYKVAKRGQDVALRCDPISGHVSLFWYQQALGQGPEFLTYFQNEAQLDKSGLPSDRFFAERPEGSVSTLKIQRTQQEDSAVYLCASRSSGSYNEQFFGPGTRLTVL.

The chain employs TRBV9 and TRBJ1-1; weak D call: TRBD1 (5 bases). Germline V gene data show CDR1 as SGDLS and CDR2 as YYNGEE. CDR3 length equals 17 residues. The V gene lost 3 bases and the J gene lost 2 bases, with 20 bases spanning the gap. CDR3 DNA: TGTGCCAGCAGCGCAGTTCCCCCGGGGGGGATAAACACTGAAGCTTTCTTT. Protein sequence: CASSAVPPGGINTEAFF. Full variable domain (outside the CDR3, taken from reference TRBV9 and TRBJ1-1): DSGVTQTPKHLITATGQRVTLRCSPRSGDLSVYWYQQSLDQGLQFLIQYYNGEERAKGNILERFSAQQFPDLHSELNLSSLELGDSALYFCASSAVPPGGINTEAFFGQGTRLTVV.

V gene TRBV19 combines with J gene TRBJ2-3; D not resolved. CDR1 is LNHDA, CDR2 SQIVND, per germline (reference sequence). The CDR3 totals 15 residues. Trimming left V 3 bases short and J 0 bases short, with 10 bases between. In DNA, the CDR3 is TGTGCCAGTAGTATGGAGTCGGCTAGCACAGATACGCAGTATTTT. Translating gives CASSMESASTDTQYF.

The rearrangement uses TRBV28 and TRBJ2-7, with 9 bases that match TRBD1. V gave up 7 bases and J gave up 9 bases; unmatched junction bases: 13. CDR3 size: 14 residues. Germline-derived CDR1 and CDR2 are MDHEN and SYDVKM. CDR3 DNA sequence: TGTGCCAGCATCACGGGACAGGGAGCCTCAAGGCAGTACTTC. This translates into CASITGQGASRQYF. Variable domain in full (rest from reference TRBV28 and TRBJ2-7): DVKVTQSSRYLVKRTGEKVFLECVQDMDHENMFWYRQDPGLGLRLIYFSYDVKMKEKGDIPEGYSVSREKKERFSLILESASTNQTSMYLCASITGQGASRQYFGPGTRLTVT.

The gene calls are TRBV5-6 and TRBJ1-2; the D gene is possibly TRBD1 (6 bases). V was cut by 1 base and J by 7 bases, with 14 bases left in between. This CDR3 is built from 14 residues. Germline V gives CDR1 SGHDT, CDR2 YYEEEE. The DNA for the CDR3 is TGTGCCAGCAGCTTGAACCAGGGGTTGGGTGGCTACACCTTC. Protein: CASSLNQGLGGYTF.

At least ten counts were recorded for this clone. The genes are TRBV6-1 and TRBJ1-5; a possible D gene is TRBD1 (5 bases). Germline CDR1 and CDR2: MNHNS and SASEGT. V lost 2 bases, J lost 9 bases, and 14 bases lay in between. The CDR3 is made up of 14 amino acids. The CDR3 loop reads CASSENWGDGPQHF. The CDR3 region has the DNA TGTGCCAGCAGTGAAAATTGGGGGGACGGGCCCCAGCATTTT.

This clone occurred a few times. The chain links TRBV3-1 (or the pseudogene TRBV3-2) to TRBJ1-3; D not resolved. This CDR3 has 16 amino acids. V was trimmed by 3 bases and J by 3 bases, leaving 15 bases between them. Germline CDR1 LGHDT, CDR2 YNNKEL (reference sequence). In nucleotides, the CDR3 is TGTGCCAGCAGCCATAATCCAGCGGGCCGTGGAAACACCATATATTTT. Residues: CASSHNPAGRGNTIYF.